These 10 T cell receptor beta chains came from one sample sequenced in a study of T cell repertoires in aging, cancer and after chemotherapy. TCR beta rearrangements were amplified from peripheral blood genomic DNA. Rearranged V-D-J TRB sequences were amplified with a mixed TRB-A/B primer pool. TCRdb re-called the multiplex PCR reads through MiXCR, storing one row per CDR3 protein. The profile covers fewer than 3,500 distinct CDR3 sequences, with around 26% appearing a single time and about an eighth taken by the ten largest. The sequenced material came from blood. Receptors originate from a human donor with a solid tumor.

This clonotype is deemed large. V gene TRBV29-1 combines with J gene TRBJ1-5; 10 bases match TRBD1. The CDR3 contains 17 residues. The V gene's germline CDR1 is SQVTM and CDR2 ANQGSEA. With V trimmed by 4 bases and J by 0 bases, 9 bases remained unmatched. The CDR3 sequence: CSVAVGQGGYSNQPQHF. The CDR3 nucleotides are TGCAGCGTTGCCGTAGGACAGGGGGGCTATAGCAATCAGCCCCAGCATTTT.

This sequence joins TRBV6-4 and TRBJ2-1; 9 bases align to TRBD1. J gave up 7 bases and V 6 bases, and 7 bases lay outside the gene matches. The CDR3 contains 14 residues. Germline values: CDR1 MRHNA, CDR2 SNTAGT. The CDR3 loop reads CASSRDRVGNEQFF. As DNA, the CDR3 is TGTGCCAGCAGCCGGGACAGGGTGGGTAATGAGCAGTTCTTC.

The genes are TRBV6-5 and TRBJ2-1; perhaps D is TRBD1 or TRBD2 (6 bases each). CDR1 MNHEY and CDR2 SVGAGI come from the germline V gene. The CDR3 length is 17 residues. Trimming removed 6 bases at V and 5 bases at J, with 23 bases between. The CDR3 region is CASRGGPGKGMDNEQFF. The DNA for the CDR3 is TGTGCCAGCAGGGGGGGCCCAGGGAAGGGGATGGACAATGAGCAGTTCTTC.

This clonotype is medium-sized (0.01 to 0.1%) within its sample. Here the CDR3 reads CASSYGQGRYEQYF. For the CDR3, the DNA is TGTGCCAGCAGTTATGGACAGGGGAGGTACGAGCAGTACTTC. The rearrangement links TRBV6-5 to TRBJ2-7; 9 nucleotides line up with TRBD1. CDR1 is MNHEY, CDR2 SVGAGI, per germline. The trim removed 3 bases at V and 4 bases at J, leaving 4 bases unmatched. The CDR3 has 14 amino acids.

This chain joins TRBV28 and TRBJ2-1; D gene ambiguous. The CDR3 has 15 amino acids. Trimming took 5 bases from V and 5 from J, leaving 16 bases between them. Germline V gene sequence: CDR1 MDHEN, CDR2 SYDVKM. This CDR3 is CASSPDMGIDNEQFF. The DNA of the CDR3 is TGTGCCAGCAGTCCCGACATGGGTATCGACAATGAGCAGTTCTTC.

The chain couples TRBV20-1 to TRBJ2-1; possible D gene TRBD2, 6 bases. The CDR3 has 14 residues. V lost 6 bases to trimming and J lost 6 bases, with 18 bases between them. Per germline, CDR1 DFQATT and CDR2 SNEGSKA (reference sequence). CDR3 loop: CSAHLGGTANEQFF. The CDR3 DNA reads TGCAGTGCCCATTTAGGCGGGACGGCCAATGAGCAGTTCTTC.

Note on this clonotype: A clone one base away is much larger, so this may be a read error. The V and J genes are TRBV12-3 or TRBV12-4 and TRBJ2-1; the D call may be TRBD1 or TRBD2 (6 bases each). The CDR3 length is 17 residues. V lost 4 bases and J lost 3, with 19 bases in between. The CDR3 here is CASSSSVGAGFYNEQFF. DNA for the CDR3: TGTGCCAGCAGTTCCTCCGTGGGGGCGGGGTTCTACAATGAGCAGTTCTTC.

This clonotype is deemed medium-sized. The chain uses TRBV6-6 and TRBJ1-2; D is uncertain. Per the germline V gene, CDR1 is MNHNY and CDR2 is SVGAGI (reference sequence). This CDR3 comprises 15 residues. The ends were cut back, 5 bases at V and 3 bases at J, with 16 bases in the middle. Written as DNA, the CDR3 is TGTGCCAGCAGTCCCTCCGGACTGGGCGACTATGGCTACACCTTC. Translation: CASSPSGLGDYGYTF.

This clonotype is medium-sized (0.01 to 0.1%) by share. The CDR3 spells CATSVPPSYEQYF. CDR3 nucleotide sequence: TGTGCCACCAGTGTCCCGCCCTCCTACGAGCAGTACTTC. This sequence joins TRBV24-1 and TRBJ2-7; D is ambiguous. The V gene's germline CDR1 is KGHDR and CDR2 SFDVKD. The CDR3 extends over 13 amino acids. V was clipped by 5 bases and J by 0 bases, with 7 bases between them.

The chain employs TRBV5-4 and TRBJ2-1; D assignment may be TRBD1 or TRBD2 (5 bases each). The CDR3 loop spans 12 amino acids. CDR1 is SGHNT and CDR2 is YYREEE in the germline V gene (reference sequence). Here the CDR3 DNA reads TGTGTTAGCAGCTTGGGGGTAGCTGAGCAGTTCTTC. Translating it yields CVSSLGVAEQFF.